The T cell receptor (beta chain) described here comes from a study of identical twins (dated by TCRdb to about 2016). Regarding the research as a whole: The study deep-sequenced TCR alpha and beta repertoires from monozygotic twins, unrelated adults of various ages and cord blood to test whether fetal clonotypes persist. To rule out contamination, the twin experiments were replicated at different times with different library preparation protocols. Results the study describes overall, beyond this receptor: A weaker excess of twin sharing was found in beta out-of-frame sequences because the signal-to-noise ratio was lowered by fewer shared sequences. Out-of-frame TCR alpha sharing in monozygotic twins was systematically underestimated by recombination models, whereas sharing between unrelated individuals was in agreement with the recombination models. Zero-insertion analyses could be partly confounded by invariant T cells such as MAIT and iNKT, though diverse VJ usage argued against such confounding for most clonotypes. Because the same donors could not be followed over many years, conclusions were based on cross-sectional statistical analysis. Compared with coincidental sharing between unrelated individuals, out-of-frame TCR alpha sequences shared between twins had an excess of sequences with low generation probability. Abundant cord blood beta clonotypes had fewer insertions, young adult naive repertoires showed a similar but weaker trend, and memory repertoires showed no such trend.

Every donor in the study was a healthy Caucasian. Three pairs of female monozygotic twins, all aged roughly 18 to 29 years, made up the twin cohort. Peripheral blood mononuclear cells were used as the source from which RNA for TCR libraries was isolated. According to the germline V gene, CDR1 reads SQVTM and CDR2 reads ANQGSEA. The CDR3 goes from the cysteine to the phenylalanine over 14 residues. CDR3 DNA only is kept here, 42 bases in frame from base 1. V loses 1 base, J loses 6 bases, and the germline ends lie 12 bases apart. Receptor amplification or capture employed 5' RACE. Sequencing took place on an Illumina HiSeq 2000. Template switching added a universal primer binding site, and the final cDNA carried a unique molecular identifier that allowed TCR cDNA molecules to be counted accurately. Specific primers in the conserved constant-segment region were used to synthesize first-strand cDNA for TCR alpha and beta chains. To control for contamination, every cDNA library was double barcoded, receiving both a SMART-Mk sample barcode and Illumina barcodes. TruSeq adapter sequences along with Illumina sample barcodes were introduced in two successive PCR steps. Sequencing of the TCR alpha and beta cDNA libraries was done on the Illumina HiSeq platform using custom primers. The authors processed their data as follows. Raw reads were processed with MiGEC to extract unique molecular identifiers, and MiXCR was used to determine CDR3 positions. For each individual, recombination models were inferred using an EM algorithm with the repgenHMM and IGoR tools. Shared clonotype analysis was performed with the tcR package in R, normalizing sharing by the product of cloneset sizes. To study raw recombination free of thymic and clonal selection effects, out-of-frame nonproductive sequences were analyzed. The raw public reads went through TCRdb reprocessing: fastp at Q25, MiXCR clone calling, in-frame beta chains kept. Entries that share a CDR3 protein sequence are merged under the most common genes and DNA. The V and J calls and clone size come from TCRdb's table, not from the authors' own analysis. This sample has around 680,000 distinct CDR3 sequences in its table, and roughly 8% of those were observed once. The ten largest clones take up more than 0.75% of the sample.

This clonotype was seen more than once but under ten times. The target of this receptor is not known. Qualities for individual bases were not recorded, and no much larger clone is one base off. The sample was also linked to a second study, of yellow fever vaccine responses in identical twins. As that second study puts it: The T cell response to vaccination in identical twins was reported by the authors to appear partly convergent and partly personalized. Focusing on identical twins, the study followed the T cell clones that responded to the vaccine, and did so with precision.

Material for sequencing was PBMCs. The TCR comes from a woman in her late teens or twenties in good health. This chain is built from TRBV29-1 and TRBJ2-2; the D gene is possibly TRBD2, with 6 bases matching. The DNA reads as follows: TGCAGCGTTGAAGTCGGGAGCAAGGCCGGGGAGCTGTTTTTT. Translated, this is CSVEVGSKAGELFF.